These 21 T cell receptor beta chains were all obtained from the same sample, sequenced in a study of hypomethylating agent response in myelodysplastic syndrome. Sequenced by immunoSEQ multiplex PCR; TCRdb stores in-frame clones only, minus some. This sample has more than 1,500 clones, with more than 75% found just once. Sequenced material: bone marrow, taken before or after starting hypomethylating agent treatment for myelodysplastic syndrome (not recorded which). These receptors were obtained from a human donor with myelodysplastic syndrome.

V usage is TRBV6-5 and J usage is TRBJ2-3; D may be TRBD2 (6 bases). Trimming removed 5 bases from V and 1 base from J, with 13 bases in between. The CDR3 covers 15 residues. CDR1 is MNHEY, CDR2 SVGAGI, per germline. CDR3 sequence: CASSRLVGRTDTQYF. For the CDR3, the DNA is TGTGCCAGCAGTCGACTAGTCGGGCGCACAGATACGCAGTATTTT.

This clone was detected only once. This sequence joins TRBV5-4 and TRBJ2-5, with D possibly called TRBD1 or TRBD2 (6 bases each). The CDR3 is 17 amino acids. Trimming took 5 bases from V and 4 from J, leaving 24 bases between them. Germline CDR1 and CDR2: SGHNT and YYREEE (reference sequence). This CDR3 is CASSPGGRGRFSETQYF. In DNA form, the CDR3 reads TGTGCCAGCAGTCCCGGCGGCCGGGGGCGTTTCTCAGAGACCCAGTACTTC.

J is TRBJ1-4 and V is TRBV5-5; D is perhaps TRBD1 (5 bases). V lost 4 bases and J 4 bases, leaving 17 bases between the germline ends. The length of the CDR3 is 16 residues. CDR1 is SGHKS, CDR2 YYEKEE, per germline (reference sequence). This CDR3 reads CASSPGARGGNEKLFF. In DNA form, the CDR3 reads TGTGCCAGCAGCCCCGGTGCCCGGGGCGGTAATGAAAAACTGTTTTTT.

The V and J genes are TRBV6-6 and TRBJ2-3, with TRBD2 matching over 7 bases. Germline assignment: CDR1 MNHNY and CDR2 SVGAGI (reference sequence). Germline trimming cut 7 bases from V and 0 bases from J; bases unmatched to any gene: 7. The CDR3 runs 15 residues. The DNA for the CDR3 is TGTGCCAGCATGGGACGGCGGGGGAGCACAGATACGCAGTATTTT. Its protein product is CASMGRRGSTDTQYF.

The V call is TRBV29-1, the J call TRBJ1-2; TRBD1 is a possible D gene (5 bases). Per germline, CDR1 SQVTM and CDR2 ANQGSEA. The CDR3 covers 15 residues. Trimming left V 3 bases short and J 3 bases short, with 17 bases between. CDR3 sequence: CSVDLPRGPDYGYTF. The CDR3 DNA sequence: TGCAGCGTTGACTTACCCCGGGGACCAGACTATGGCTACACCTTC.

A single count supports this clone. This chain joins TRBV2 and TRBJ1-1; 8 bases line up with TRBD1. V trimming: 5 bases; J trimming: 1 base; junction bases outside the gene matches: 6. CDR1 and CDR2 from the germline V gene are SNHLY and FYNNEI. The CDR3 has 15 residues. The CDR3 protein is CASSPETGENTEAFF. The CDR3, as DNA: TGTGCCAGCAGTCCTGAGACAGGGGAGAACACTGAAGCTTTCTTT.

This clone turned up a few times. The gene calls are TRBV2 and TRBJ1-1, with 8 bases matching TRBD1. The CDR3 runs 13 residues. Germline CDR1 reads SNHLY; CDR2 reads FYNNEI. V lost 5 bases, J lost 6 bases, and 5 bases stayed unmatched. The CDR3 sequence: CASSSQGGAEAFF. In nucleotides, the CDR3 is TGTGCCAGCAGTTCACAGGGGGGAGCTGAAGCTTTCTTT.

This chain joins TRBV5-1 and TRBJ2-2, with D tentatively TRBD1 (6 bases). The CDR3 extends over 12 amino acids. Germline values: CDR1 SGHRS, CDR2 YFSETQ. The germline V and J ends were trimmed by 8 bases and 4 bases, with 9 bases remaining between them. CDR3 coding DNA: TGCGCCAGTCACAGGGCCACCGGGGAGCTGTTTTTT. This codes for CASHRATGELFF.

CDR3 in amino acids: CAPQGFQGGATEAFF. CDR3 bases: TGTGCTCCTCAGGGGTTCCAGGGGGGTGCGACTGAAGCTTTCTTT. The V call is TRBV6-1, the J call TRBJ1-1; TRBD1 aligns across 7 bases. CDR3 length: 15 residues. Germline-derived CDR1 and CDR2 are MNHNS and SASEGT.

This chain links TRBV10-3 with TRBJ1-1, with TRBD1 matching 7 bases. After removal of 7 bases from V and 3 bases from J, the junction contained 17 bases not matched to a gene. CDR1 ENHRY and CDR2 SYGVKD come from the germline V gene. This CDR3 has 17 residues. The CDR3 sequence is CAITDKPTGQAYTEAFF. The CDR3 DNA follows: TGTGCCATCACTGACAAACCCACCGGACAGGCTTACACTGAAGCTTTCTTT.

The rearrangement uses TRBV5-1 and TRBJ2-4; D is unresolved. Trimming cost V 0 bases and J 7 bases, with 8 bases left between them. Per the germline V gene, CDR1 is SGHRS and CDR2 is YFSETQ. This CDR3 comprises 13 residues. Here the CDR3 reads CASSLGGINIQYF. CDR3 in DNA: TGCGCCAGCAGCTTGGGAGGTATCAACATTCAGTACTTC.

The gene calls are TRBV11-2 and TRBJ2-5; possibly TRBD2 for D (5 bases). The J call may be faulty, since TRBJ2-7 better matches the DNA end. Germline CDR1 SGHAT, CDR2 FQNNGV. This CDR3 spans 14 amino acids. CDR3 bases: TGTGCCAGCAGCTTAGAACGGACTTCCTACGAGCAGTACTTC. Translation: CASSLERTSYEQYF.

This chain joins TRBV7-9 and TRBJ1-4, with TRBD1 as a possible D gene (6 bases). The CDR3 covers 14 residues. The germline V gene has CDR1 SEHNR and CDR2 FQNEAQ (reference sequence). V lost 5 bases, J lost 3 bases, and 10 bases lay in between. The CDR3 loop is CASSRGAANEKLFF. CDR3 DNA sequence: TGTGCCAGCAGCCGGGGGGCTGCTAATGAAAAACTGTTTTTT.

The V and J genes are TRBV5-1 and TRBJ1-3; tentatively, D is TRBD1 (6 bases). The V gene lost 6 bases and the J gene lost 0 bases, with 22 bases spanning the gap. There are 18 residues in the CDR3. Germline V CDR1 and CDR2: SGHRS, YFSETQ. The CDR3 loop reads CASIRRGVGPLSGNTIYF. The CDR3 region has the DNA TGCGCCAGCATCCGGAGGGGGGTTGGGCCACTCTCTGGAAACACCATATATTTT.

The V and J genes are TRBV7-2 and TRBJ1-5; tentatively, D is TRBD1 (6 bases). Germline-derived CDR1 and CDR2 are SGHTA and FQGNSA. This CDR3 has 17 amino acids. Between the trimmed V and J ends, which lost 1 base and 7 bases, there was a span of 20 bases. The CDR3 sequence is CASSLVADRPGRQPQHF. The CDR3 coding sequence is TGTGCCAGCAGCTTAGTGGCTGACAGGCCTGGGCGGCAGCCCCAGCATTTT.

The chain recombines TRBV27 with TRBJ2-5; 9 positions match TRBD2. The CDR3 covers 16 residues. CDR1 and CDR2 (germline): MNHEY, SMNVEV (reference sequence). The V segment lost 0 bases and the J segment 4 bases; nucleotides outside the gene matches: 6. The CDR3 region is CASSLSYSGGRETQYF. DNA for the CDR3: TGTGCCAGCAGTTTATCGTACAGCGGGGGGCGAGAGACCCAGTACTTC.

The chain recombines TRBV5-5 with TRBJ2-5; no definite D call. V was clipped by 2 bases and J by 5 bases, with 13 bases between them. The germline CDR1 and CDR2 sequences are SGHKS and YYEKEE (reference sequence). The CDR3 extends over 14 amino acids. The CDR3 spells CASSFNGQPETQYF. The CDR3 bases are TGTGCCAGCAGCTTTAACGGGCAACCGGAGACCCAGTACTTC.

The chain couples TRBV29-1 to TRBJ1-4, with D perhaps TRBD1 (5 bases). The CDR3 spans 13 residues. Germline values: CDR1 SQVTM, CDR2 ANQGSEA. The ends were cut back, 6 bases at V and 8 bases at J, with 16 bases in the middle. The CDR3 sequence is CSVETAVNEKLFF. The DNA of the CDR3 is TGCAGCGTGGAGACAGCCGTTAACGAAAAACTGTTTTTT.

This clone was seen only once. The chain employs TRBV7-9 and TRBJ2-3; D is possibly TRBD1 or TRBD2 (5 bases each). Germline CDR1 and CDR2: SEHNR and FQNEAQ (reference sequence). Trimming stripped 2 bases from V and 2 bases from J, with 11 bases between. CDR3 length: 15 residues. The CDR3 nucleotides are TGTGCCAGCAGCTTAAGAGGGACCACCACAGATACGCAGTATTTT. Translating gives CASSLRGTTTDTQYF.

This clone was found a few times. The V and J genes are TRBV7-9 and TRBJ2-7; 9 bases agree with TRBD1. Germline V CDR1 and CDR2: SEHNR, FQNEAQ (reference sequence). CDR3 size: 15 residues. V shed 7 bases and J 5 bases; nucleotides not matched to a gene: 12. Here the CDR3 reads CASIDPGTGTHEQYF. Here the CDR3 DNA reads TGTGCCAGCATCGACCCCGGGACAGGGACCCACGAGCAGTACTTC.

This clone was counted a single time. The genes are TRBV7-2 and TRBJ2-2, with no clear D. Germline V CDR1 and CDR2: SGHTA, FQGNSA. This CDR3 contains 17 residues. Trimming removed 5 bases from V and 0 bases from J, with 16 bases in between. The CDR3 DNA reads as TGTGCCAGCAGCCCGTTCTCGACCTTTTCGAACACCGGGGAGCTGTTTTTT. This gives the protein CASSPFSTFSNTGELFF.